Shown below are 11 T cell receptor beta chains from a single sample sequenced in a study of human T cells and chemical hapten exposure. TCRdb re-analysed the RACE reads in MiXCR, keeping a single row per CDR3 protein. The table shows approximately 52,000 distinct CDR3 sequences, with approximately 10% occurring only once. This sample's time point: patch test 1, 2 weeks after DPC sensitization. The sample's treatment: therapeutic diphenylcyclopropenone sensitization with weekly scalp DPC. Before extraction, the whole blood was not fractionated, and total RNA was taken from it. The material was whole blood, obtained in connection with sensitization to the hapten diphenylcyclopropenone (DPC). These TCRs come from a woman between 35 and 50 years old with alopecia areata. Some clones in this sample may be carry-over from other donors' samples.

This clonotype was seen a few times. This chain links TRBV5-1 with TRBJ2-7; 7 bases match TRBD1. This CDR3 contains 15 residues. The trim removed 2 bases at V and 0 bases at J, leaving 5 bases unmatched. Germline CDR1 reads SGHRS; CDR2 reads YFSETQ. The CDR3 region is CASSLQGQSSYEQYF. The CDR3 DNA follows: TGCGCCAGCAGCTTACAGGGACAGAGCTCCTACGAGCAGTACTTC.

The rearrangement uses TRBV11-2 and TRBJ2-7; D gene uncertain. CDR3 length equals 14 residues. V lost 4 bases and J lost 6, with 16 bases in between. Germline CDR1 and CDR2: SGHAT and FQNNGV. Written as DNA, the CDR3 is TGTGCCAGCAGCTCCGCCCGCTTGGTCCTCGAGCAGTACTTC. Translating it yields CASSSARLVLEQYF.

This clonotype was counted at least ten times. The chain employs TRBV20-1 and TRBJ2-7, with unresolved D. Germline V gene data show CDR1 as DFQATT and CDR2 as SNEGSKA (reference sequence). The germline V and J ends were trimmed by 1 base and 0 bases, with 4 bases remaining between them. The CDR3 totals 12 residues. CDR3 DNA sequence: TGCAGTGCTAGAGGGGACTCCTACGAGCAGTACTTC. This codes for CSARGDSYEQYF.

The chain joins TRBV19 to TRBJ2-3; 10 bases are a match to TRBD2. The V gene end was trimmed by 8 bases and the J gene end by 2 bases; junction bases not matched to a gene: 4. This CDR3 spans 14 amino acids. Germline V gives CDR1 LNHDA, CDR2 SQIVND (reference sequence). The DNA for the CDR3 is TGTGCCAGTTCGACTAGCGGGTTCACAGATACGCAGTATTTT. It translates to CASSTSGFTDTQYF.

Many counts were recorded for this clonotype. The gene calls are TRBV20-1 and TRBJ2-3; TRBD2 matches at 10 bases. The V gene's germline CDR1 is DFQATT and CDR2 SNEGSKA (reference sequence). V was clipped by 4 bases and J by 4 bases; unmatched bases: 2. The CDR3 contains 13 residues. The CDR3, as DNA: TGCAGTGCTATGGGACTAGCGCCAGATACGCAGTATTTT. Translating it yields CSAMGLAPDTQYF.

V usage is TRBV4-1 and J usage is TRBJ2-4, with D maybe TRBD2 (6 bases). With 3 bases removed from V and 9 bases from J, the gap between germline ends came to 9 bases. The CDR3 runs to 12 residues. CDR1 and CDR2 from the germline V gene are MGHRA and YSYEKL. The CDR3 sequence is CASSQAGSIQYF. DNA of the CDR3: TGCGCCAGCAGCCAGGCGGGAAGCATTCAGTACTTC.

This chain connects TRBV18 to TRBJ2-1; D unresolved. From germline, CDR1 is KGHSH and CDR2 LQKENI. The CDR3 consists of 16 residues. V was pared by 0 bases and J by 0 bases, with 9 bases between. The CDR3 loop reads CASSPPPQSSYNEQFF. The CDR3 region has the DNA TGTGCCAGCTCACCACCCCCCCAAAGCTCCTACAATGAGCAGTTCTTC.

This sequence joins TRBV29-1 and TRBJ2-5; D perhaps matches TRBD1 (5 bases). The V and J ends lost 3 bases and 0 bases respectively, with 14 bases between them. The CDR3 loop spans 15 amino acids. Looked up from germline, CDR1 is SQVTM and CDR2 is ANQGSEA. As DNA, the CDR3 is TGCAGCGTTGAGTCAGGGTGGAAGTACCAAGAGACCCAGTACTTC. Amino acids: CSVESGWKYQETQYF.

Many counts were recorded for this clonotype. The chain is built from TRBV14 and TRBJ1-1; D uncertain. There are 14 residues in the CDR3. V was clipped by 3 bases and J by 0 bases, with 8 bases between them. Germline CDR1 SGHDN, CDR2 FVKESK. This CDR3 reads CASSHRTLNTEAFF. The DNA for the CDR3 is TGTGCCAGCAGCCATCGCACATTGAACACTGAAGCTTTCTTT.

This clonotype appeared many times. In DNA form, the CDR3 reads TGTGCCAGCAGTTTTAGCGGGGTTAGGAACTATGGCTACACCTTC. Translated: CASSFSGVRNYGYTF. The rearrangement uses TRBV27 and TRBJ1-2, with D unresolved. Germline CDR1 MNHEY, CDR2 SMNVEV (reference sequence). Trimming pared 3 bases from V and 2 bases from J, leaving 13 bases between. The CDR3 runs to 15 residues.

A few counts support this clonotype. The CDR3: CASSLREGTEAFF. The CDR3 region has the DNA TGTGCCAGCAGCTTAAGGGAGGGAACTGAAGCTTTCTTT. The chain employs TRBV11-3 and TRBJ1-1; D gene ambiguous. V lost 2 bases to trimming and J lost 5 bases, with 9 bases between them. Germline lookup yields CDR1 SGHNT and CDR2 YENEEA. CDR3 length equals 13 residues.